The 17 T cell receptor beta chains in this list originate from one sample, sequenced in a study of blood T cell repertoires in COVID-19. TCRdb's table, derived via immunoSEQ multiplex PCR, lists solely in-frame clones and lacks some. The data contain 250,000 to 300,000 clones, 88% of them singletons. The sample comprised PBMCs or T cells enriched from blood (not recorded which). The receptor set was obtained from a woman aged 25-40 years who had recovered from COVID-19.

The V call is TRBV29-1, the J call TRBJ2-1; D may be TRBD2 (5 bases). Germline V gene data show CDR1 as SQVTM and CDR2 as ANQGSEA. V lost 6 bases and J lost 5, with 17 bases in between. The CDR3 loop spans 14 amino acids. The CDR3 reads CSVKRLFANNEQFF. CDR3 sequence (DNA): TGCAGCGTCAAAAGACTATTCGCGAACAATGAGCAGTTCTTC.

This CDR3 reads CATSRDLDRVTGELFF. CDR3 sequence (DNA): TGTGCCACCAGCAGAGATCTGGACAGGGTCACCGGGGAGCTGTTTTTT. The V and J genes are TRBV15 and TRBJ2-2; 8 bases are shared with TRBD1. CDR1 is LNHNV and CDR2 is YYDKDF in the germline V gene (reference sequence). V trimming: 0 bases; J trimming: 4 bases; junction bases outside the gene matches: 4. The CDR3 totals 16 residues.

The chain is built from TRBV5-1 and TRBJ1-2; maybe TRBD1 (5 bases). The length of the CDR3 is 17 residues. Germline CDR1 and CDR2: SGHRS and YFSETQ. Trimming left V 2 bases short and J 6 bases short, with 23 bases between. CDR3 in amino acids: CASSFDPGQSRSNGYTF. CDR3 nucleotide sequence: TGCGCCAGCAGCTTTGACCCCGGACAATCCCGATCGAATGGCTACACCTTC.

This clone has a single count. The rearrangement joins TRBV13 to TRBJ2-1; D is possibly TRBD2 (5 bases). Germline V CDR1 and CDR2: PRHDT, FYEKMQ (reference sequence). The V end lost 4 bases, the J end lost 7 bases, and 20 bases lay between the germline ends. The CDR3 loop spans 16 amino acids. Written as DNA, the CDR3 is TGTGCCAGCAGCTCCTTCGGACTTTTAGGGCGGAATGAGCAGTTCTTC. It specifies CASSSFGLLGRNEQFF.

The chain is built from TRBV5-4 and TRBJ1-2; possible D gene TRBD1, 5 bases. CDR3 length equals 15 residues. V was trimmed by 3 bases and J by 3 bases, leaving 15 bases between them. Germline loops: CDR1 SGHNT, CDR2 YYREEE (reference sequence). CDR3 amino acids: CASSSPKGGDYGYTF. For the CDR3, the DNA is TGTGCCAGCAGCTCCCCCAAAGGAGGGGACTATGGCTACACCTTC.

The genes are TRBV9 and TRBJ2-3; D might be TRBD2 (6 bases). The germline gives CDR1 SGDLS, CDR2 YYNGEE. Trimming cost V 3 bases and J 10 bases, with 12 bases left between them. The CDR3 contains 12 residues. For the CDR3, the DNA is TGTGCCAGCAGCGGTCGGGAGCGGGCGCAGTATTTT. This sequence encodes CASSGRERAQYF.

The chain is built from TRBV19 and TRBJ1-1, with 9 nucleotides matching TRBD1. Germline assignment: CDR1 LNHDA and CDR2 SQIVND (reference sequence). With V trimmed by 6 bases and J by 1 base, 15 bases remained unmatched. This CDR3 has 18 amino acids. The CDR3 here is CASRKTGQGIYPNTEAFF. CDR3 bases: TGTGCCAGTAGAAAAACCGGACAGGGGATTTATCCGAACACTGAAGCTTTCTTT.

CDR3 sequence: CASSNVGVYEQYF. The CDR3 nucleotides read TGTGCCAGCAGCAACGTGGGCGTCTACGAGCAGTACTTC. The V and J genes are TRBV28 and TRBJ2-7; D call uncertain. The CDR3 has 13 residues. V lost 6 bases and J 3 bases, leaving 12 bases between the germline ends. Looked up from germline, CDR1 is MDHEN and CDR2 is SYDVKM.

The V gene is TRBV10-3, the J gene TRBJ2-2; D is unresolved. V was cut by 10 bases and J by 7 bases, with 10 bases left in between. This CDR3 region has 11 residues. Germline CDR1 reads ENHRY; CDR2 reads SYGVKD. The CDR3 DNA follows: TGTGCCAACAGACAAGACGGGGAGCTGTTTTTT. Amino acids: CANRQDGELFF.

This clone was picked up one time. The chain combines TRBV28 with TRBJ2-1; a possible D gene is TRBD1 (6 bases). In germline, CDR1 is MDHEN, CDR2 SYDVKM. V lost 3 bases to trimming and J lost 15 bases, with 12 bases between them. The CDR3 has 11 amino acids. The CDR3: CASSFGTSSFF. The CDR3 bases are TGTGCCAGCAGTTTTGGGACATCCTCGTTCTTC.

The chain joins TRBV5-4 to TRBJ1-2, with TRBD1 identical over 8 bases. Germline lookup yields CDR1 SGHNT and CDR2 YYREEE (reference sequence). CDR3 size: 14 residues. With V trimmed by 0 bases and J by 5 bases, 3 bases remained unmatched. The CDR3, as DNA: TGTGCCAGCAGCTTGGGGACAGGGAGGTATGGCTACACCTTC. This encodes CASSLGTGRYGYTF.

The chain joins TRBV27 to TRBJ2-1; weak D call: TRBD2 (7 bases). Germline CDR1 is MNHEY and CDR2 is SMNVEV (reference sequence). The V gene lost 8 bases and the J gene lost 7 bases, with 33 bases spanning the gap. CDR3 size: 19 residues. CDR3 DNA: TGTGCCAGCCGATCCCCTCTAGGGCGGGAGAGGGGGGTTCCTAATGAGCAGTTCTTC. Translating it yields CASRSPLGRERGVPNEQFF.

The V and J genes are TRBV29-1 and TRBJ2-7; the match to TRBD2 covers 7 bases. J gave up 3 bases and V 6 bases, and 11 bases lay outside the gene matches. CDR1 SQVTM and CDR2 ANQGSEA come from the germline V gene. The CDR3 extends over 14 amino acids. The chain's CDR3 is CSVQRDLGGYEQYF. In DNA form, the CDR3 reads TGCAGCGTCCAGCGGGATCTTGGAGGCTACGAGCAGTACTTC.

The chain recombines TRBV3-1 (or the pseudogene TRBV3-2) with TRBJ2-5; possible D gene TRBD2, 5 bases. This CDR3 has 15 amino acids. V dropped 0 bases and J dropped 2 bases, with 10 bases sitting between them. CDR1 is LGHDT and CDR2 is YNNKEL in the germline V gene (reference sequence). DNA for the CDR3: TGTGCCAGCAGCCAAGACCTAAGCGGTCAAGAGACCCAGTACTTC. Its protein product is CASSQDLSGQETQYF.

The V call is TRBV29-1, the J call TRBJ2-5; weak D call: TRBD2 (5 bases). The CDR3 extends over 16 amino acids. V lost 2 bases to trimming and J lost 1 base, with 17 bases between them. Germline-derived CDR1 and CDR2 are SQVTM and ANQGSEA. CDR3 sequence reads: CSVEYYSGALQETQYF. The DNA of the CDR3 is TGCAGCGTTGAATATTACAGCGGAGCGCTCCAAGAGACCCAGTACTTC.

This clone was seen a single time. The V call is TRBV5-1, the J call TRBJ2-3; TRBD1 matches at 11 bases. Looked up from germline, CDR1 is SGHRS and CDR2 is YFSETQ. J was trimmed by 4 bases and V by 4 bases; bases with no gene match: 17. The CDR3 runs to 19 residues. The CDR3 region has the DNA TGCGCCAGCAGCGAATCCTCCATCTTGGACAGGGGGCCCTCAGATACGCAGTATTTT. Encoded protein: CASSESSILDRGPSDTQYF.

V is TRBV6-5 and J is TRBJ2-1; unclear D gene. V shed 0 bases and J shed 2 bases, with 11 bases lying between them. From germline, CDR1 is MNHEY and CDR2 SVGAGI. This CDR3 is 16 amino acids long. CDR3 in amino acids: CASSYSMGYTYNEQFF. CDR3 bases: TGTGCCAGCAGTTACTCGATGGGCTATACCTACAATGAGCAGTTCTTC.